This T cell receptor beta chain was identified during a study of cytomegalovirus exposure and HLA in healthy donors (dated by TCRdb to the late 2010s). About the study as a whole: An earlier analysis of some 500 of the donors reported roughly 300 Gb of sequence data and roughly 110 million unique TCR beta sequences from approximately 180 million T cells. A separate validation cohort of roughly 130 different subjects was used in addition to the approximately 640-subject first cohort. Four to six DR-DQ haplotypes were handled as single units for association and clustering, since linkage in the cohort was strong. A later genetic analysis took genome-wide SNP genotypes for about 65% of the roughly 670 donors and used that subset as a discovery cohort. To predict cytomegalovirus infection status, the study combined high-throughput TCR immunosequencing, statistical association of individual TCRs with disease status, and machine learning. The number of donors typed differed by locus, with 629-630 for A, B, C, DRB1 and DQB1, 522 for DQA1, about 610 for DPA1, and 400 to 490 for DPB1. Rather than drawing on any new phenotypic data, the later analysis identified candidate immune exposures from TCR beta sequences and the way those sequences occurred across donors. Donor age, sex, ethnicity and CMV serostatus were compiled together with the repertoire data. The study was designed to test whether signatures of past pathogen exposure could be identified by cataloging public T cell receptors. A later analysis re-analyzed previously published TCR beta repertoires from roughly 630 donors and added high-resolution HLA genotyping to study TCR occurrence patterns. The study used immunosequencing to profile the T cell repertoires of 600 to 850 subjects and linked those repertoires to cytomegalovirus serostatus. An early release that covered fewer than 800 HLA-typed donors contained 300 to 350 gigabases of sequencing data and around 85 million unique TCR sequences. Every repertoire in the discovery cohort had been generated on one and the same sequencing platform. Class I and class II HLA loci were covered by the typing at four-digit resolution. Across approximately 420 genotyped donors of the cohort, an average of approximately 240,000 unique TCR beta nucleotide sequences per donor were sequenced, and 15% to 20% of those sequences were non-productive. An earlier analysis of about 600 of the donors used high-throughput TCR beta sequencing to judge whether each TCR beta V gene segment behaved as functional or pseudogenic. Among the roughly 370 genotyped donors, around 81% belonged to the genetic ancestry cluster associated with self-reported Caucasian donors.

Its CDR3 holds 16 amino acids, cysteine through phenylalanine. Of all the DNA, just the CDR3 is kept, 48 bases in frame from base 1. From the germline V gene, CDR1 is MDHEN and CDR2 is SYDVKM. Trimming at the junction amounts to 4 bases on V and 0 bases on J, and the germline ends lie 14 bases apart. The cohort was made up of hundreds of healthy bone marrow donors. All cohort members were sampled while nominally healthy, although unrecorded immune exposures were likely present. The donor tested CMV seronegative, placing the donor among the 350 or so seronegative members of the cohort. Each donor provided a peripheral blood sample, and peripheral blood mononuclear cells were used for TCR beta sequencing. Genomic DNA extraction from the blood cell samples was performed with the Qiagen DNeasy Blood Extraction Kit. Receptors were amplified or captured by the immunoSEQ multiplex PCR assay. For the multiplex PCR, a mixture combining 60 forward primers for TCR Vbeta segments and 13 reverse primers for TCR Jbeta segments was used. The CDR3 region of rearranged TCR beta genes was amplified from genomic DNA by a multiplex PCR assay. On the Illumina HiSeq System, the amplified TCR beta libraries were sequenced as 87-base-pair reads. The authors' analysis ran thus. A later analysis counted approximately 76 million unique TCR beta chains across the 666 repertoires, and about 10 million of these chains were shared by at least two donors. To remove PCR and sequencing errors, raw reads were error-corrected and collapsed into unique sequences using a nearest-neighbor algorithm that merged closely related sequences. Alignment of CDR3 sequences to IMGT reference sequences was used to assign V, D and J gene segments. For a sequence to be retained, a match of at least six nucleotides to both a V gene segment and a J gene segment was required. Rearrangements were classified as productive when the CDR3 lacked stop codons and remained in frame with V and J, and all other rearrangements were classified as non-productive. Following IMGT convention, CDR3 was defined as the stretch from the second conserved V-encoded cysteine up to the conserved J-encoded phenylalanine. The earlier analysis of about 610 of the donors excluded any sequence lacking an unambiguous match to a single V gene segment. An earlier analysis of fewer than 750 of the donors classified V segments as functional when productive rearrangements were above 56.7% and as segregating when the standard deviation between donors was above 5%. A statistical classification framework was built for diagnosing cytomegalovirus status from the catalog of TCR beta chain sequences. A later analysis assigned V and J genes by comparing TCR nucleotide sequences with IMGT/GENE-DB human TR gene sequences. A later analysis assigned CDR3 sequences and most-parsimonious VDJ recombination scenarios with the TCRdist pipeline. A later analysis defined each TCR beta chain by its CDR3 amino acid sequence plus V-gene family, and excluded reads lacking a unique V-gene family. To address suspected cross-contamination and a sequencing artifact, a later analysis removed over 500 highly shared, low-generation-probability nucleotide sequences. In a later analysis, a clonal expansion index for each public chain was calculated from normalized within-repertoire ranks of inferred template counts. Generation probabilities in a later analysis came from a VDJ recombination model fitted to out-of-frame rearrangements, and those results were checked against IGoR. In a later analysis, hypergeometric tests were used to score TCR-TCR, TCR-HLA and TCR-CMV co-occurrence, with a repertoire-size bias correction applied to TCR pairs. False discovery rates were estimated in a later analysis by permuting HLA or CMV assignments 20 times. A later analysis grouped co-occurring TCRs with DBSCAN, adding TCRdist sequence similarity when clustering within HLA-allele-positive subsets. Repertoires with fewer than 30,000 or more than 120,000 public chains, plus five repertoires with anomalous nucleotide sharing, were excluded from co-occurrence clustering. This is the immuneACCESS table as TCRdb keeps it, with only in-frame sequences that have V and J called. A part of the clones is gone; compared with another copy, unresolved V genes explain less than half, and the rest is unexplained. From that table come the V and J calls and clone size; the DNA was used to work out D and trimming. This sample comprises some 140,000 clones, more than 75% of them detected only once. In total, the top ten clones hold 4.5% to 6.5% of the sample.

Here is what the overall study found, with its caveats: HLA typing was unavailable for some donors at each locus, so association tests used only the typed subset. Linkage disequilibrium might explain the correlated functional status among segregating V segments, but an unknown experimental factor could not be excluded. For the cohort, immune exposure information was limited to CMV serostatus. The study listed 164 TCR beta chains as associated with cytomegalovirus. Some IMGT-functional V segments, including TRBV6-2 and TRBV6-3, could not be told apart with the 87-base-pair reads, so those segments were excluded. According to the authors, the approach could potentially be generalized to other disease states and immunological phenotypes. Sequencing depth was assumed to be roughly uniform across donors in the presence/absence analyses, though that assumption may not hold. A further reported finding was that TCR beta sequences accurately predicted the HLA-A and HLA-B alleles for most subjects in the first cohort. A later analysis found that most CMV-associated TCR beta chains appeared HLA-restricted, with HLA associations seemingly driven largely by CMV exposure. An earlier analysis of approximately 540 of the donors showed that most TCR beta V segments appeared in productive rearrangements either about 87% or about 30% of the time, which broadly matched IMGT annotations. Most TCR sequences were seen in very few donors, while some public TCRs were found in many individuals. In vitro tests confirmed that a few of the cytomegalovirus-associated TCR beta chains recognize cytomegalovirus antigens. Several of the top co-occurrence clusters appeared to be linked to parvovirus B19, influenza, CMV and Epstein-Barr virus, according to a later analysis. Because counts were too low, approximately 15 rarely observed V segments, including chromosome 9 orphons, were excluded from the earlier analysis of several hundred of the donors. In a later genetic analysis, fewer N-insertions in productive TCRs were reported among donors in an Asian-associated ancestry cluster than the approximately 710-donor mean. In a later analysis, the rate of TCR association differed among HLA loci, with DRB1 alleles having the most associated TCRs and HLA-C alleles having the fewest. The classifier was reported to diagnose cytomegalovirus status with high specificity and sensitivity in both the original cohort and the validation cohort. Assigning TCR associations to individual alleles was difficult when HLA alleles, especially DR and DQ, strongly co-occurred. Compared with equally common non-associated chains, HLA-associated TCR beta chains in a later analysis were more clonally expanded and had lower generation probabilities. Only TCR beta chains were sequenced in this cohort, and the absence of alpha or paired-chain data limited detectable features. The sequencing pipeline was judged likely to have produced a cluster of highly shared sequence variants as a technical artifact. In a later genetic analysis, a missense DCLRE1C variant was associated with V-gene and J-gene trimming of TCR beta chains, and the association was replicated in an independent cohort. A later analysis associated 15,000 to 20,000 TCR beta sequences with specific HLA alleles at a false discovery rate of 0.05.

As regards this clone: The specificity of this receptor is unknown. No base quality information exists; no much larger clone differs at one position.

The source of this sequence is a woman under 40 in good health and CMV-seronegative. The chain joins TRBV28 to TRBJ2-3, and perhaps TRBD2 as D gene, on 6 matching bases. The sequenced material came from PBMCs. The nucleotide sequence reads as follows: TGTGCCAGCAGTTCAGCTTGGGACTCAAGCACAGATACGCAGTATTTT. Protein translation: CASSSAWDSSTDTQYF.